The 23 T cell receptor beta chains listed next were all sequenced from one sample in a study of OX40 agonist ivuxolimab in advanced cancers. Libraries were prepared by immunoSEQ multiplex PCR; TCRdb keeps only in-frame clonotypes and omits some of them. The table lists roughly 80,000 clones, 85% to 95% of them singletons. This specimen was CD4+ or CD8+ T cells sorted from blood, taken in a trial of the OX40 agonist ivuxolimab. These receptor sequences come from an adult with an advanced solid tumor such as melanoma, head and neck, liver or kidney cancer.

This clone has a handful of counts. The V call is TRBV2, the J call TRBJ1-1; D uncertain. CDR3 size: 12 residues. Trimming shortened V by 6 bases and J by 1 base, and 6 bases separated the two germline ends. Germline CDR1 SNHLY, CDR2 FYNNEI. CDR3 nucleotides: TGTGCCAGCAGGATGAGGAACACTGAAGCTTTCTTT. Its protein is CASRMRNTEAFF. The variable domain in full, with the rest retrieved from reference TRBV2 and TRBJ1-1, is EPEVTQTPSHQVTQMGQEVILRCVPISNHLYFYWYRQILGQKVEFLVSFYNNEISEKSEIFDDQFSVERPDGSNFTLKIRSTKLEDSAMYFCASRMRNTEAFFGQGTRLTVV.

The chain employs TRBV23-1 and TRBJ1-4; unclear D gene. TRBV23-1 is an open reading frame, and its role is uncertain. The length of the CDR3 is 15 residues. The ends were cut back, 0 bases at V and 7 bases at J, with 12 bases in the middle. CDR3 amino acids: CASSQSRDNCEKLFF. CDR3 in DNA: TGCGCCAGCAGTCAATCTCGGGATAATTGTGAAAAACTGTTTTTT.

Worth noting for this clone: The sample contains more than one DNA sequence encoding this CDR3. The CDR3 is CASSQVVSGANVLTF. CDR3 sequence (DNA): TGCGCCAGCAGCCAAGTAGTCTCTGGGGCCAACGTCCTGACTTTC. The chain has TRBV4-1 and TRBJ2-6; unclear D gene. The V gene lost 1 base and the J gene lost 0 bases, with 4 bases spanning the gap. The CDR3 runs 15 residues. Germline assignment: CDR1 MGHRA and CDR2 YSYEKL.

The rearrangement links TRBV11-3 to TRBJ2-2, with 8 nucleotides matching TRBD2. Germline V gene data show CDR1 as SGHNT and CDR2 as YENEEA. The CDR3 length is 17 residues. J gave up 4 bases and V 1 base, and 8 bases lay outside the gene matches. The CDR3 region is CASSLAPVSGSTGELFF. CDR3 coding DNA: TGTGCCAGCAGCTTAGCCCCGGTGAGCGGGAGCACCGGGGAGCTGTTTTTT.

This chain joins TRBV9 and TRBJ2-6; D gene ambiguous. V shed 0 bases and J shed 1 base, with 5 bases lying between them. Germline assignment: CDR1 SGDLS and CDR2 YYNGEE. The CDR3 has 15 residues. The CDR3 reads CASSVVGSGANVLTF. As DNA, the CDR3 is TGTGCCAGCAGCGTAGTTGGGTCTGGGGCCAACGTCCTGACTTTC.

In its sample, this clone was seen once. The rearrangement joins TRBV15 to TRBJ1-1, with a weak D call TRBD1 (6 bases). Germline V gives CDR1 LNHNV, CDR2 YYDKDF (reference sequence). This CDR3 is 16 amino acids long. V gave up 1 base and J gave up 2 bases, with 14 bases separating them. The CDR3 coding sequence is TGTGCCACCAGCAGAGGCATGGATGGGGGCAACACTGAAGCTTTCTTT. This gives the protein CATSRGMDGGNTEAFF.

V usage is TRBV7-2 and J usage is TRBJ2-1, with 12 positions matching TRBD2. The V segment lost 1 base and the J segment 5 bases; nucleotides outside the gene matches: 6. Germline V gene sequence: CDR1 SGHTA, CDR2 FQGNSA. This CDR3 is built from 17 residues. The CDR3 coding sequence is TGTGCCAGCAGCTTAGATTCTAGCGGGAGGGTCGACAATGAGCAGTTCTTC. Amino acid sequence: CASSLDSSGRVDNEQFF.

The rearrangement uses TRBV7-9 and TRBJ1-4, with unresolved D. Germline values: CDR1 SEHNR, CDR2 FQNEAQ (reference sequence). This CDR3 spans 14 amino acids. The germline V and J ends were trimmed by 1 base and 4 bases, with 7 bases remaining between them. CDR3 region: CASSLGQVNEKLFF. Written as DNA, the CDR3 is TGTGCCAGCAGCTTAGGGCAGGTTAATGAAAAACTGTTTTTT.

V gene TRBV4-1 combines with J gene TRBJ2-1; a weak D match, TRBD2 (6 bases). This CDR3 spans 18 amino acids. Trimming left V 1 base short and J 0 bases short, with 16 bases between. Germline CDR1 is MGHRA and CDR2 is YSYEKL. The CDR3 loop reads CASSQVYPDYLSYNEQFF. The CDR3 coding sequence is TGCGCCAGCAGCCAAGTCTACCCGGACTACCTCTCCTACAATGAGCAGTTCTTC.

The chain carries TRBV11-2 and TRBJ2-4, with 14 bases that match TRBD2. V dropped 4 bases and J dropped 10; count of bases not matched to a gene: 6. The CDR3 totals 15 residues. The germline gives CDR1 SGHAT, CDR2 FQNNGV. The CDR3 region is CASSYRLAGGEIQYF. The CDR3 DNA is TGTGCCAGCAGCTACCGACTAGCGGGAGGGGAGATTCAGTACTTC.

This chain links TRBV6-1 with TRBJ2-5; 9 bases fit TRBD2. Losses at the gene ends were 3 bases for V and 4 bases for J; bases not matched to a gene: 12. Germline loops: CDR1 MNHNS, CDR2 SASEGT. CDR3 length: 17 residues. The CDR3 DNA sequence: TGTGCCAGCAGTGAGGCTAGCGGGGCGGCTGGTAGAGAGACCCAGTACTTC. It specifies CASSEASGAAGRETQYF.

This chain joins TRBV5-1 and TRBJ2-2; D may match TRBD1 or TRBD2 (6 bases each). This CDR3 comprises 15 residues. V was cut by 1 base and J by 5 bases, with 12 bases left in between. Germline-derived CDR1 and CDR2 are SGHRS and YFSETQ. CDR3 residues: CASSLWGARTGELFF. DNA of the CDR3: TGCGCCAGCAGCTTGTGGGGGGCCCGGACCGGGGAGCTGTTTTTT.

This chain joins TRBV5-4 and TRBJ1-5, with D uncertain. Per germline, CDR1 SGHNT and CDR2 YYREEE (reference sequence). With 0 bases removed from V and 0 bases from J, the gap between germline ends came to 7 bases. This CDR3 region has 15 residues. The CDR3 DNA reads TGTGCCAGCAGCTTGGACGGTAATAGCAATCAGCCCCAGCATTTT. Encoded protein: CASSLDGNSNQPQHF.

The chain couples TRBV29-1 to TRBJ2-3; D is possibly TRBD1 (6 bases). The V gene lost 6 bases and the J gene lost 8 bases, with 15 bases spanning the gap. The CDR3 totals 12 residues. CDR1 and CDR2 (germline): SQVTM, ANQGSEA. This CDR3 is CSVGSGAGTQYF. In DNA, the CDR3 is TGCAGCGTCGGGTCAGGGGCGGGTACGCAGTATTTT.

The CDR3 protein is CASSFRAGTIRGYEQFF. CDR3 sequence (DNA): TGTGCCAGCAGTTTCAGGGCGGGTACTATACGGGGCTATGAGCAGTTCTTC. The chain is built from TRBV27 and TRBJ2-1; D assignment may be TRBD1 or TRBD2 (5 bases each). The CDR3 spans 17 residues. CDR1 is MNHEY, CDR2 SMNVEV, per germline (reference sequence). V was pared by 3 bases and J by 8 bases, with 23 bases between.

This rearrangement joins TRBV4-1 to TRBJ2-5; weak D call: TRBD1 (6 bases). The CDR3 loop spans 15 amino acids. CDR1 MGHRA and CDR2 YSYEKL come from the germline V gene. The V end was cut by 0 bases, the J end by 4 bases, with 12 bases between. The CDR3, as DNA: TGCGCCAGCAGCCAAGACAGGGGAGTTGGAGAGACCCAGTACTTC. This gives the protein CASSQDRGVGETQYF.

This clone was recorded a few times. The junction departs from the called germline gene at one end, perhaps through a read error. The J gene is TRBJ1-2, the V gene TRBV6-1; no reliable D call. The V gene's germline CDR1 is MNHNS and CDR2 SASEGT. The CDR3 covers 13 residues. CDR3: CASSDPPAPGRSF. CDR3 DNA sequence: TGTGCCAGCAGTGATCCTCCGGCACCAGGACGGTCGTTC.

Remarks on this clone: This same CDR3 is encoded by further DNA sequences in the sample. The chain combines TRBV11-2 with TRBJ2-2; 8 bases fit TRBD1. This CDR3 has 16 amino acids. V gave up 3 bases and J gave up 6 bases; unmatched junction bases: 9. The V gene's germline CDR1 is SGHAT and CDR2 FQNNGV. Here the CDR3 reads CASSLEFRGRSGELFF. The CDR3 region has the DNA TGTGCCAGCAGCTTGGAGTTCAGGGGGCGATCCGGGGAGCTGTTTTTT.

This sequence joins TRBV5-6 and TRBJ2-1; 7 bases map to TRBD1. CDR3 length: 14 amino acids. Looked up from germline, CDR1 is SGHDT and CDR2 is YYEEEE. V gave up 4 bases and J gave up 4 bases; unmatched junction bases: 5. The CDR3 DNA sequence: TGTGCCAGCAGCCCGAGGGACAGTTACAATGAGCAGTTCTTC. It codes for CASSPRDSYNEQFF.

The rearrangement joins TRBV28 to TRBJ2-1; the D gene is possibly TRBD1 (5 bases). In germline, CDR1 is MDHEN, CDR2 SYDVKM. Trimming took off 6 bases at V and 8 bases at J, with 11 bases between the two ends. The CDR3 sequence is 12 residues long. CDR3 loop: CASSPLGDEQFF. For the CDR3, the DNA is TGTGCCAGCAGCCCCCTAGGGGATGAGCAGTTCTTC.

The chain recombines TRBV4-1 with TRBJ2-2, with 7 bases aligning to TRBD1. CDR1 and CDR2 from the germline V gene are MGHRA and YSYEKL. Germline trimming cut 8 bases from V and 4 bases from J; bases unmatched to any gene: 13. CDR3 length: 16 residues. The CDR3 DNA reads TGCGCCAGCCGCGACAGGGTTATTCGAGGCACCGGGGAGCTGTTTTTT. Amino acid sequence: CASRDRVIRGTGELFF.

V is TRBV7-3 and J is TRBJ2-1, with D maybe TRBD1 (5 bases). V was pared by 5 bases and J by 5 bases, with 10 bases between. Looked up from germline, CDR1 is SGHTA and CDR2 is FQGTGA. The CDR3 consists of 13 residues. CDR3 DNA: TGTGCCAGCAGCCCTGGGGCCAACAATGAGCAGTTCTTC. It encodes CASSPGANNEQFF.

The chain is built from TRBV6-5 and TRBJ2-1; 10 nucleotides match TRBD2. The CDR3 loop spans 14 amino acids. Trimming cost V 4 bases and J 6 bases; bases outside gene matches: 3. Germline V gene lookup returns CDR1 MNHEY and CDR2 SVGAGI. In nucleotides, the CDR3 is TGTGCCAGCAGTTCTAGCGGGAGAGGCAATGAGCAGTTCTTC. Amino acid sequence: CASSSSGRGNEQFF.